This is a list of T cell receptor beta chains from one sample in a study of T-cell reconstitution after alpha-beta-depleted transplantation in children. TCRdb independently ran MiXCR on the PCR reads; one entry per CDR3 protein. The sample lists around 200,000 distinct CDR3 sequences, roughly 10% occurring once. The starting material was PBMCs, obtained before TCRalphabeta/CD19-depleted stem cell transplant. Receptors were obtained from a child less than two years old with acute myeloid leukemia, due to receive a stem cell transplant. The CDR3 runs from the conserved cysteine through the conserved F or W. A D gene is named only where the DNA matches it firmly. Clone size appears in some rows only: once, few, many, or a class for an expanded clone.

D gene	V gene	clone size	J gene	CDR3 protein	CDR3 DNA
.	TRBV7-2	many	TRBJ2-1	CASSLAQGGLGVYNEQFF	TGTGCCAGCAGCTTAGCCCAGGGGGGACTAGGGGTCTACAATGAGCAGTTCTTC
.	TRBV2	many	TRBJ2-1	CAKGTIYNEQFF	TGTGCCAAAGGGACGATCTACAATGAGCAGTTCTTC
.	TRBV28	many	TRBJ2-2	CASSLFLAEPPELFF	TGTGCCAGCAGTTTATTCTTAGCGGAGCCTCCGGAGCTGTTTTTT
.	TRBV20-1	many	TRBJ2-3	CSARPVSTDTQYF	TGCAGTGCTAGACCTGTCAGCACAGATACGCAGTATTTT
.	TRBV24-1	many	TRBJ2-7	CATSDCTGCEQYF	TGTGCCACCAGTGATTGTACAGGGTGCGAGCAGTACTTC
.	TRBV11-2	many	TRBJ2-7	CASSLAGVRKGYEQYF	TGTGCCAGCAGCTTAGCCGGCGTCAGAAAAGGGTACGAGCAGTACTTC
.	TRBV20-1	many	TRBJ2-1	CSARDPHLSSYNEQFF	TGCAGTGCTAGAGATCCCCATTTATCCTCCTACAATGAGCAGTTCTTC
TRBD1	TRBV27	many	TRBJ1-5	CASSLMGQGRQPQHF	TGTGCCAGCAGTCTAATGGGACAGGGAAGGCAGCCCCAGCATTTT
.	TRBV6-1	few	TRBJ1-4	CASRAPMGLFF	TGTGCCAGCAGGGCTCCCATGGGGCTGTTTTTT
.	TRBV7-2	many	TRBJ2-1	CASSFTAPISYNEQFF	TGTGCCAGCAGCTTCACAGCTCCTATCTCCTACAATGAGCAGTTCTTC
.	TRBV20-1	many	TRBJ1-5	CSAKGTGFQHF	TGCAGTGCTAAGGGGACCGGGTTCCAGCATTTT
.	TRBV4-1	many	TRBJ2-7	CASSQEGGALSYEQYF	TGCGCCAGCAGCCAAGAAGGGGGAGCCCTCTCCTACGAGCAGTACTTC
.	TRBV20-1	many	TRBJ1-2	CSARDPGRLRHGYTF	TGCAGTGCTAGAGATCCGGGACGGCTCCGGCATGGCTACACCTTC
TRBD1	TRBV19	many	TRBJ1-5	CASSIRSGGSQPQHF	TGTGCCAGTAGTATTCGTTCAGGGGGCAGTCAGCCCCAGCATTTT
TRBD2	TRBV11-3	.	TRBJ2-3	CASTSGRGPQYF	TGTGCCAGCACTAGCGGGAGAGGGCCGCAGTATTTT
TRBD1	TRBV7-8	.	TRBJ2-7	CASSLPGTGRTEQYF	TGTGCCAGCAGCCTTCCTGGGACAGGGCGTACCGAGCAGTACTTC
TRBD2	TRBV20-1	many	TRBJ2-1	CSAGTSGRDNEQFF	TGCAGTGCCGGGACTAGCGGGAGGGACAATGAGCAGTTCTTC
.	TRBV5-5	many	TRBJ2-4	CASSLSGENIQYF	TGTGCCAGCAGCTTGTCGGGGGAAAACATTCAGTACTTC
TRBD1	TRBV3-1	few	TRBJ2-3	CASSPSRTGGESDTQYF	TGTGCCAGCAGCCCTTCGAGGACAGGAGGTGAAAGCGATACGCAGTATTTT
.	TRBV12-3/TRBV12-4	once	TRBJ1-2	CASSSGGSDGDTF	TGTGCCAGCAGTTCCGGAGGGTCGGATGGCGACACCTTC
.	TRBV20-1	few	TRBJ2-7	CSARDPRGQVSYEQYF	TGCAGTGCTAGAGACCCAAGAGGGCAGGTCTCCTACGAGCAGTACTTC
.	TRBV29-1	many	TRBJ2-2	CSVRTNTGELFF	TGCAGCGTTCGGACGAACACCGGGGAGCTGTTTTTT
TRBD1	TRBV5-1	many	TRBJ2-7	CASSLGQGSYEQYF	TGCGCCAGCAGCCTAGGACAGGGTAGCTACGAGCAGTACTTC
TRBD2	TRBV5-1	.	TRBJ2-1	CASRPGLAEYNEQFF	TGCGCCAGCAGGCCGGGACTAGCGGAATATAATGAGCAGTTCTTC
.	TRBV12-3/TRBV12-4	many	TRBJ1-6	CASTSRGRGDSPLHF	TGTGCCAGCACCTCCAGGGGTCGGGGGGATTCACCCCTCCACTTT
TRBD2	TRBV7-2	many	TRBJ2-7	CASSNLAGLSYEQYF	TGTGCCAGCAGCAACCTAGCGGGACTCTCCTACGAGCAGTACTTC
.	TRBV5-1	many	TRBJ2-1	CASAPEGSSSYNEQFF	TGCGCCAGCGCCCCCGAAGGGTCGAGCTCCTACAATGAGCAGTTCTTC
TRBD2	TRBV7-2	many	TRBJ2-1	CASSLSYRDYGNEQFF	TGTGCCAGTTCCCTCTCGTACCGGGACTATGGCAATGAGCAGTTCTTC
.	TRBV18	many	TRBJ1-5	CASSPGRDQPQHF	TGTGCCAGCTCACCGGGGAGGGATCAGCCCCAGCATTTT
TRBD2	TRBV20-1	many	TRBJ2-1	CSARDQTSGSNEQFF	TGCAGTGCTAGAGATCAAACTAGCGGGAGCAATGAGCAGTTCTTC
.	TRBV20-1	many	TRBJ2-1	CSASGAFNNEQFF	TGCAGTGCTAGCGGGGCCTTCAACAATGAGCAGTTCTTC
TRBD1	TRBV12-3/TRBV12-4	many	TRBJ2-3	CASSLGQGFTDTQYF	TGTGCCAGCAGTCTTGGACAGGGATTCACAGATACGCAGTATTTT
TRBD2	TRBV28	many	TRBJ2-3	CASSAELAGVSDTQYF	TGTGCCAGCAGTGCCGAACTAGCGGGAGTTTCAGATACGCAGTATTTT
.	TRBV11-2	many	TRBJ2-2	CASSPSSRANTGELFF	TGTGCCAGCAGCCCCAGTTCCCGCGCGAACACCGGGGAGCTGTTTTTT
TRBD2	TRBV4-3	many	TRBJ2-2	CASSQEGGRWTGELFF	TGCGCCAGCAGCCAAGAGGGAGGGAGGTGGACCGGGGAGCTGTTTTTT
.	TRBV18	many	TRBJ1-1	CASSLQDTEAFF	TGTGCCAGCTCATTACAGGACACTGAAGCTTTCTTT
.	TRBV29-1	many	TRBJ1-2	CSVESSYMGYGYTF	TGCAGCGTTGAATCGTCGTATATGGGCTATGGCTACACCTTC
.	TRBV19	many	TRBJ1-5	CASTPRRLDQPQHF	TGTGCCAGTACCCCAAGGAGGTTGGATCAGCCCCAGCATTTT
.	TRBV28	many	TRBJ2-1	CASSSTGGYNEQFF	TGTGCCAGCAGTTCCACCGGGGGCTACAATGAGCAGTTCTTC
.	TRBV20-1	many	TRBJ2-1	CSAREGVGLNEQFF	TGCAGTGCTAGAGAGGGGGTAGGTCTCAATGAGCAGTTCTTC
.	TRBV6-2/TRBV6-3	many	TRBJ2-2	CASSSAANTGELFF	TGTGCCAGCAGTTCGGCTGCGAACACCGGGGAGCTGTTTTTT
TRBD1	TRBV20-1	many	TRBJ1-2	CSATQGAESGYTF	TGCAGTGCCACACAGGGGGCTGAGAGTGGCTACACCTTC
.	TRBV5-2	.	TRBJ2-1	CAMGPDFDYEQFF	TGTGCCATGGGCCCCGACTTCGACTATGAGCAGTTCTTC
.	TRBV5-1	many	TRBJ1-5	CASSFDGSNQPQHF	TGCGCCAGCAGCTTCGACGGTAGCAATCAGCCCCAGCATTTT
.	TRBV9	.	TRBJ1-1	CGSSVGGGTEAFF	TGTGGTAGCAGCGTAGGGGGAGGCACTGAAGCTTTCTTT
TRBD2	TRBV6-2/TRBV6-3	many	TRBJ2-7	CASSRSGRGGEQYF	TGTGCCAGCAGCCGTAGCGGGAGAGGTGGCGAGCAGTACTTC
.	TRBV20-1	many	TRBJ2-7	CSARTGGPFYEQYF	TGCAGTGCTAGGACAGGAGGACCTTTCTACGAGCAGTACTTC
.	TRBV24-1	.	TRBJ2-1	CATSVSSYNEQSF	TGTGCCACCAGTGTCTCATCCTACAATGAGCAGTCCTTC
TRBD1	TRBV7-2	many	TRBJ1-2	CASSLVTGTVLYGYTF	TGTGCCAGCAGCTTAGTAACCGGGACAGTTCTTTATGGCTACACCTTC
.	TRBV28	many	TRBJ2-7	CASSLTGYSYEQYF	TGTGCCAGCAGTCTGACAGGCTATTCCTACGAGCAGTACTTC
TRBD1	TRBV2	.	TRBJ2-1	CASEGQGYNEQFF	TGTGCCAGTGAGGGACAGGGGTACAATGAGCAGTTCTTC
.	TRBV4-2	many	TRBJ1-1	CASSQGSRAMNTEAFF	TGTGCCAGCAGCCAAGGGTCCAGGGCCATGAACACTGAAGCTTTCTTT
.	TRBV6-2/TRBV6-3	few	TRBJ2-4	CASGKAGWNIQYF	TGTGCCAGCGGTAAGGCCGGGTGGAACATTCAGTACTTC